This entry features one T cell receptor beta chain sequence. Its antigen remains unknown. The sample is drawn from a study of T cell responses to AZD1222 COVID-19 vaccine. Sequencing was performed with immunoSEQ multiplex PCR; in TCRdb, only in-frame clones are kept and a portion is missing. Of 70,000 or so clones detected, approximately 80% appear once; the ten largest clones hold over 10%. Findings of the study overall: Donor demographics were predominantly white British with a female majority; clonal diversity may be underestimated. Repertoires in all cases were sampled only once the peak T cell response had passed.

This receptor was identified in an adult in good health. Sequencing used peripheral blood, obtained on day 0 of AZD1222 vaccination.

The CDR3 spells CASSPPGWGKFQPQHF. CDR3 nucleotide sequence: TGTGCCAGCAGCCCACCGGGGTGGGGGAAGTTTCAGCCCCAGCATTTT. J is TRBJ1-5 and V is TRBV7-6; maybe TRBD1 (5 bases). The CDR3 has 16 amino acids. Germline-derived CDR1 and CDR2 are SGHVS and FNYEAQ. The V end was cut by 5 bases, the J end by 6 bases, with 20 bases between.